One sample yielded the 21 T cell receptor beta chains listed below, sequenced in a study of tumor T cells in aggressive B-cell lymphoma. The table came from immunoSEQ multiplex PCR; TCRdb's copy has only in-frame clones and leaves some out. The sample contains some 940 clones, around 77% of which appear only once. Sequenced: tumor tissue. Every receptor here comes from an adult with diffuse large B cell lymphoma. Some clones in this sample may be carry-over from other donors' samples.

The chain is built from TRBV27 and TRBJ2-1, with 7 bases fitting TRBD1. V was clipped by 5 bases and J by 0 bases; unmatched bases: 7. The length of the CDR3 is 16 residues. Germline lookup yields CDR1 MNHEY and CDR2 SMNVEV (reference sequence). The CDR3 loop is CASSLAGTVSYNEQFF. The CDR3 nucleotides are TGTGCCAGCAGTCTCGCCGGGACAGTCTCCTACAATGAGCAGTTCTTC.

This chain connects TRBV19 to TRBJ1-5; D not certain. V was shortened by 0 bases and J by 0 bases, with 18 bases between the two germline ends. This CDR3 comprises 19 residues. Per germline, CDR1 LNHDA and CDR2 SQIVND (reference sequence). The CDR3 protein is CASSIDGRGAIHSNQPQHF. CDR3 nucleotide sequence: TGTGCCAGTAGTATAGATGGCAGAGGTGCAATCCATAGCAATCAGCCCCAGCATTTT.

Concerning this clone itself: The sample contains more than one DNA sequence encoding this CDR3. This sequence joins TRBV5-8 and TRBJ1-3; D not certain. The CDR3 contains 17 residues. Germline V gives CDR1 SGHTS, CDR2 YDEGEE. Trimming stripped 4 bases from V and 0 bases from J, with 17 bases between. This CDR3 reads CASSGGRASLSGNTIYF. CDR3 bases: TGTGCCAGCAGCGGTGGGAGAGCTAGCCTCTCTGGAAACACCATATATTTT.

V and J are TRBV7-3 and TRBJ2-2, with 10 bases lining up with TRBD1. The V and J ends lost 3 bases and 1 base, in that order; junction bases with no gene match: 5. Germline loops: CDR1 SGHTA, CDR2 FQGTGA. This CDR3 region has 17 residues. This chain's CDR3 is CASSFPGQGRNTGELFF. The CDR3 coding sequence is TGTGCCAGCAGCTTCCCGGGACAGGGGCGGAACACCGGGGAGCTGTTTTTT.

This clone was seen only a few times. The V gene is TRBV7-2, the J gene TRBJ2-3; the match to TRBD2 covers 7 bases. Germline lookup yields CDR1 SGHTA and CDR2 FQGNSA. With 1 base clipped from V and 2 bases from J, the junction kept 6 bases outside the gene matches. This CDR3 comprises 16 residues. CDR3 nucleotide sequence: TGTGCCAGCAGCTTAGGTACAGCGGGGCTCACAGATACGCAGTATTTT. It specifies CASSLGTAGLTDTQYF.

This sequence joins TRBV6-1 and TRBJ1-5; D uncertain. Trimming removed 1 base at V and 0 bases at J, with 13 bases between. This CDR3 region has 17 residues. In germline, CDR1 is MNHNS, CDR2 SASEGT. The CDR3 DNA sequence: TGTGCCAGCAGTGAAGGATCAGGCGGGTATAGCAATCAGCCCCAGCATTTT. Translated: CASSEGSGGYSNQPQHF.

This clone has more than one count but fewer than ten. The gene calls are TRBV27 and TRBJ2-3; 11 nucleotides line up with TRBD2. The CDR3 length is 15 residues. CDR1 and CDR2 (germline): MNHEY, SMNVEV (reference sequence). The J segment lost 2 bases and the V segment lost 6 bases, leaving 4 bases of the junction unmatched. The CDR3 region has the DNA TGTGCCAGCAGCTTAGCGGGGGGGCCCACAGATACGCAGTATTTT. Translated: CASSLAGGPTDTQYF.

The genes are TRBV5-5 and TRBJ1-3; D perhaps matches TRBD1 (5 bases). Per the germline V gene, CDR1 is SGHKS and CDR2 is YYEKEE (reference sequence). This CDR3 has 16 residues. Between the trimmed V and J ends, which lost 1 base and 7 bases, there was a span of 18 bases. CDR3 nucleotides: TGTGCCAGCAGCTTGCACTTGCCAGGGCTGGGCAACACCATATATTTT. It translates to CASSLHLPGLGNTIYF.

This chain links TRBV18 with TRBJ2-7; 8 bases match TRBD2. This CDR3 is built from 14 residues. Germline-derived CDR1 and CDR2 are KGHSH and LQKENI. The V segment lost 3 bases and the J segment 4 bases; nucleotides outside the gene matches: 5. CDR3 sequence (DNA): TGTGCCAGCTCACCGGGGACTAGTCTGTACGAGCAGTACTTC. Translating gives CASSPGTSLYEQYF.

The gene calls are TRBV12-5 and TRBJ2-7; possibly TRBD1 for D (6 bases). Germline V gives CDR1 LGHNT, CDR2 FRNRAP. Trimming removed 3 bases at V and 3 bases at J, with 9 bases between. The CDR3 extends over 13 amino acids. CDR3 protein: CASGLGQNYEQYF. The CDR3 DNA is TGTGCTAGTGGTTTAGGACAGAACTACGAGCAGTACTTC. Together with reference TRBV12-5 and TRBJ2-7, the CDR3 gives the full variable domain: DARVTQTPRHKVTEMGQEVTMRCQPILGHNTVFWYRQTMMQGLELLAYFRNRAPLDDSGMPKDRFSAEMPDATLATLKIQPSEPRDSAVYFCASGLGQNYEQYFGPGTRLTVT.

The V and J genes are TRBV6-5 and TRBJ2-7; a possible D gene is TRBD1 (5 bases). V was shortened by 4 bases and J by 2 bases, with 18 bases between the two germline ends. CDR3 length equals 16 residues. Germline V gene sequence: CDR1 MNHEY, CDR2 SVGAGI. CDR3 sequence: CASSFLARQNTYEQYF. The CDR3 nucleotides read TGTGCCAGCAGTTTCCTGGCCCGACAGAATACCTACGAGCAGTACTTC.

The chain couples TRBV4-3 to TRBJ2-1; possible D gene TRBD1, 6 bases. V lost 1 base and J 3 bases, leaving 10 bases between the germline ends. This CDR3 region has 15 residues. The germline V gene encodes CDR1 LGHNA and CDR2 YSLEER. The CDR3 DNA reads as TGCGCCAGCAGCCAAGTAGTGGACAGCTACAATGAGCAGTTCTTC. Protein product: CASSQVVDSYNEQFF.

The rearrangement uses TRBV4-1 and TRBJ2-3; D is undetermined. The V gene's germline CDR1 is MGHRA and CDR2 YSYEKL. The CDR3 is 17 amino acids. V was trimmed by 0 bases and J by 5 bases, leaving 18 bases between them. CDR3 protein: CASSQDTEPIPRDTQYF. The CDR3 nucleotides are TGCGCCAGCAGCCAAGATACAGAGCCCATCCCCAGAGATACGCAGTATTTT.

The sample holds one count of this clone. The chain links TRBV6-1 to TRBJ2-7; possible D gene TRBD2, 5 bases. V dropped 7 bases and J dropped 9 bases, with 16 bases sitting between them. This CDR3 is 12 amino acids long. The germline V gene encodes CDR1 MNHNS and CDR2 SASEGT. In DNA, the CDR3 is TGTGCCAGCACGGTACAGTGCGGAGGGCAGTACTTC. This gives the protein CASTVQCGGQYF.

CDR3 DNA sequence: TGTGCCAGTAGCAGGACAGGGGGCGCGCTCGGGGAGCTGTTTTTT. Protein sequence: CASSRTGGALGELFF. The J gene is TRBJ2-2, the V gene TRBV19; TRBD1 agrees at 11 bases. CDR1 and CDR2 from the germline V gene are LNHDA and SQIVND (reference sequence). Germline trimming cut 6 bases from V and 7 bases from J; bases unmatched to any gene: 7. The CDR3 runs 15 residues.

V gene TRBV5-1 combines with J gene TRBJ2-6; 8 bases fit TRBD1. The CDR3 has 17 amino acids. V dropped 6 bases and J dropped 2; count of bases not matched to a gene: 10. The germline V gene has CDR1 SGHRS and CDR2 YFSETQ. The CDR3 sequence: CASTPTAGGTGANVLTF. In DNA form, the CDR3 reads TGCGCCAGCACTCCAACTGCAGGGGGCACTGGGGCCAACGTCCTGACTTTC. The full variable domain, with the rest looked up from reference TRBV5-1 and TRBJ2-6, is KAGVTQTPRYLIKTRGQQVTLSCSPISGHRSVSWYQQTPGQGLQFLFEYFSETQRNKGNFPGRFSGRQFSNSRSEMNVSTLELGDSALYLCASTPTAGGTGANVLTFGAGSRLTVL.

The table lists this clone with a few counts. The chain links TRBV25-1 to TRBJ2-7; no reliable D call. The V end was cut by 8 bases, the J end by 1 base, with 15 bases between. In germline, CDR1 is MGHDK, CDR2 SYGVNS. The CDR3 has 14 residues. In DNA form, the CDR3 reads TGTGCCAGCGCCCCGTTTTCCGCGTCCTACGAGCAGTACTTC. Residues: CASAPFSASYEQYF.

About this clone itself: Germline and junction disagree at one end, which may indicate a read error. The rearrangement uses TRBV12-5 and TRBJ2-3; 7 bases are a match to TRBD2. Germline V gene lookup returns CDR1 LGHNT and CDR2 FRNRAP. This CDR3 contains 20 residues. CDR3 bases: TGTGCTAGTGGTTTGGTCCGCGTCCTTGGGACTACCATAAGCACAGATACGCAATATTTT. Translation: CASGLVRVLGTTISTDTQYF.

This clone appeared a single time. The genes are TRBV7-6 and TRBJ1-5; the D is unclear. CDR1 is SGHVS and CDR2 is FNYEAQ in the germline V gene. Trimming removed 1 base at V and 0 bases at J, with 7 bases between. The CDR3 spans 15 residues. DNA for the CDR3: TGTGCCAGCAGCTTAGGCCAGTCTAGCAATCAGCCCCAGCATTTT. This translates into CASSLGQSSNQPQHF. The full variable domain, in which reference TRBV7-6 and TRBJ1-5 provide the parts outside the CDR3, is GAGVSQSPRYKVTKRGQDVALRCDPISGHVSLYWYRQALGQGPEFLTYFNYEAQQDKSGLPNDRFSAERPEGSISTLTIQRTEQRDSAMYRCASSLGQSSNQPQHFGDGTRLSIL.

The chain uses TRBV19 and TRBJ1-5; TRBD1 agrees at 7 bases. V was clipped by 3 bases and J by 3 bases; unmatched bases: 5. This CDR3 region has 15 residues. Germline lookup yields CDR1 LNHDA and CDR2 SQIVND (reference sequence). CDR3 region: CASSIGKGANQPQHF. CDR3 bases: TGTGCCAGTAGTATCGGAAAGGGGGCCAATCAGCCCCAGCATTTT.

The CDR3 DNA reads as TGTGCCAGCAGCTTACAGGGTTATGGCACCGGGGAGCTGTTTTTT. It encodes CASSLQGYGTGELFF. The gene calls are TRBV7-3 and TRBJ2-2, with D maybe TRBD1 (5 bases). Looked up from germline, CDR1 is SGHTA and CDR2 is FQGTGA. This CDR3 comprises 15 residues. V lost 2 bases to trimming and J lost 4 bases, with 11 bases between them.